The sequence of this TCR beta chain was determined in a study of T cell changes during pregnancy in multiple sclerosis. Deletions cut 6 bases from V and 1 base from J, with 6 bases between. CDR1 is MNHEY and CDR2 is SVGAGI in the germline V gene. CDR3 size: 12 residues. Data came from immunoSEQ multiplex PCR; TCRdb stores just in-frame clones and leaves some out. The profile shows tens of thousands of clones, roughly 91% of them singletons. The chain employs TRBV6-5 and TRBJ1-2; D is uncertain. The source material was peripheral blood, sampled after pregnancy. This TCR derives from a female donor in good health, enrolled as a control in a pregnancy study. CDR3 amino acids: CASRSDNYGYTF. CDR3 DNA: TGTGCCAGCAGATCAGATAACTATGGCTACACCTTC.